This is a list of T cell receptor beta chains from one sample in a study of T cells in Graves' hyperthyroidism and ophthalmopathy. TCRdb independently ran MiXCR on the multiplex PCR reads; one entry per CDR3 protein. The sample lists under 450,000 distinct CDR3 sequences; 17% were seen once. The sequenced sample consisted of blood. Receptor source: a woman aged 25 to 39 with Graves' hyperthyroidism that later progressed to Graves' ophthalmopathy. Both conserved end residues are part of each CDR3. D genes are given only for firm matches. Clone size is given for some rows only: seen once, a few or many times, or a class if the clone is expanded.

size	J	D	V	CDR3	DNA
NA	TRBJ1-1	NA	TRBV19	CASSMALTGLNTEAFF	TGTGCCAGTAGTATGGCACTCACAGGGTTGAACACTGAAGCTTTCTTT
many	TRBJ2-2	TRBD1	TRBV27	CASRFTGGGVAGELFF	TGTGCCAGCAGATTTACAGGGGGCGGAGTGGCCGGGGAGCTGTTTTTT
NA	TRBJ2-7	NA	TRBV5-1	CASSLDGARLNNEQYF	TGCGCCAGCAGCTTGGATGGGGCTCGGTTAAACAACGAGCAGTACTTC
NA	TRBJ2-1	NA	TRBV29-1	CSVEARYHNEQFF	TGCAGCGTTGAAGCCCGCTATCACAATGAGCAGTTCTTC
many	TRBJ1-5	NA	TRBV29-1	CSVGGSSNQPQHF	TGCAGCGTGGGAGGCAGTAGCAATCAGCCCCAGCATTTT
many	TRBJ1-6	NA	TRBV27	CASSLRPQNSPLHF	TGTGCCAGCAGTTTAAGGCCCCAAAATTCACCCCTCCACTTT
many	TRBJ2-1	TRBD1	TRBV2	CASSPSGQGNNEQFF	TGTGCCAGCAGTCCCTCGGGACAGGGGAACAATGAGCAGTTCTTC
many	TRBJ1-2	TRBD1	TRBV19	CASSIWGQTYGYTF	TGTGCCAGTAGTATCTGGGGACAGACATATGGCTACACCTTC
few	TRBJ1-6	TRBD1	TRBV24-1	CATSEIVRGIGQGASYNSPLHF	TGTGCCACCAGTGAAATTGTTCGCGGAATAGGACAGGGGGCTTCCTATAATTCACCCCTCCACTTT
NA	TRBJ2-3	TRBD2	TRBV24-1	CATSDGLAGTDTQYF	TGTGCCACCAGTGATGGACTAGCTGGCACAGATACGCAGTATTTT
once	TRBJ2-7	TRBD2	TRBV5-1	CASSLVVGGPSEQYF	TGCGCCAGCAGCTTGGTAGTGGGAGGGCCCTCCGAGCAGTACTTC
NA	TRBJ2-7	TRBD2	TRBV7-2	CASSRSGRAVYEQYF	TGTGCCAGCAGCCGTAGCGGGAGGGCCGTCTACGAGCAGTACTTC
many	TRBJ1-4	NA	TRBV6-1	CASSDQTRGGRHEKLFF	TGTGCCAGCAGTGACCAGACGCGAGGGGGAAGGCATGAAAAACTGTTTTTT
few	TRBJ2-3	TRBD1	TRBV5-4	CASSGGTGVTQYF	TGTGCCAGCAGCGGGGGCACAGGGGTTACGCAGTATTTT
many	TRBJ1-2	NA	TRBV27	CASSPNGGGDGYTF	TGTGCCAGCAGTCCTAACGGGGGGGGAGATGGCTACACCTTC
many	TRBJ1-4	NA	TRBV18	CASSPGTRNEKLFF	TGTGCCAGCTCACCCGGGACGCGAAACGAAAAACTGTTTTTT
NA	TRBJ1-4	TRBD1	TRBV29-1	CSGWTGPNEKLFF	TGCAGCGGATGGACAGGGCCCAATGAAAAACTGTTTTTT
NA	TRBJ2-7	NA	TRBV2	CASRSPRGTYEQYF	TGTGCCAGCCGTTCCCCCAGGGGAACCTACGAGCAGTACTTC
few	TRBJ1-1	NA	TRBV20-1	CSARPLSLQNTEAFF	TGCAGTGCTAGACCCCTCTCACTCCAGAACACTGAAGCTTTCTTT
many	TRBJ1-5	TRBD1	TRBV2	CASSGGTGGNQPQHF	TGTGCCAGCAGTGGGGGGACAGGGGGCAATCAGCCCCAGCATTTT
few	TRBJ2-6	NA	TRBV19	CASSIQSSGANVLTF	TGTGCCAGTAGTATCCAGAGCTCTGGGGCCAACGTCCTGACTTTC
many	TRBJ2-7	TRBD1	TRBV20-1	CSAAGGGFDEQYF	TGCAGTGCTGCAGGGGGCGGTTTCGACGAGCAGTACTTC
NA	TRBJ2-1	TRBD2	TRBV6-9	CASSSGTSGRAENEQFF	TGTGCCAGCAGTTCCGGGACTAGCGGGAGGGCCGAAAATGAGCAGTTCTTC
many	TRBJ2-1	NA	TRBV29-1	CSVEDPGREEYNEQFF	TGCAGCGTTGAAGATCCGGGCAGGGAGGAATACAATGAGCAGTTCTTC
NA	TRBJ1-4	TRBD1	TRBV7-9	CASSLASMSGTAGEYISEKLFF	TGTGCCAGCAGCTTAGCAAGCATGTCCGGGACAGCCGGCGAGTATATTAGTGAAAAACTGTTTTTT
many	TRBJ1-1	NA	TRBV5-1	CASSPPGATEAFF	TGCGCCAGCAGCCCGCCGGGAGCCACTGAAGCTTTCTTT
few	TRBJ1-6	NA	TRBV4-1	CASSQGATYNSPLHF	TGCGCCAGCAGCCAAGGGGCAACGTATAATTCACCCCTCCACTTT
many	TRBJ1-1	NA	TRBV5-1	CASSLRGVHLNTEAFF	TGCGCCAGCAGCTTGCGGGGGGTCCACTTAAACACTGAAGCTTTCTTT
NA	TRBJ1-5	NA	TRBV24-1	CATSGGGDQPQHF	TGTGCCACCAGTGGGGGGGGCGATCAGCCCCAGCATTTT
many	TRBJ2-1	TRBD1	TRBV7-9	CASSPSGTGNEQFF	TGTGCCAGCAGCCCATCCGGGACAGGGAATGAGCAGTTCTTC
NA	TRBJ2-1	NA	TRBV7-2	CASSLLGEAYNEQFF	TGTGCCAGCAGCTTACTCGGGGAGGCCTACAATGAGCAGTTCTTC
few	TRBJ1-6	NA	TRBV6-5	CASSYRAGPTSSYNSPLHF	TGTGCCAGCAGTTACCGGGCGGGACCGACGAGCTCCTATAATTCACCCCTCCACTTT
many	TRBJ2-7	NA	TRBV2	CARTYEQYF	TGTGCCAGAACCTACGAGCAGTACTTC
NA	TRBJ2-5	TRBD2	TRBV4-1	CASSQGWEGRETQYF	TGCGCCAGCAGCCAGGGCTGGGAGGGCCGAGAGACCCAGTACTTC
NA	TRBJ2-7	NA	TRBV18	CASSPPRGNYEQYF	TGTGCCAGCTCACCACCCCGGGGAAACTACGAGCAGTACTTC
many	TRBJ2-5	NA	TRBV7-9	CASRRLVGQETQYF	TGTGCCAGCAGAAGACTAGTTGGGCAAGAGACCCAGTACTTC
many	TRBJ1-2	NA	TRBV15	CATSRDRHGYTF	TGTGCCACCAGCCGCGACAGGCATGGCTACACCTTC
few	TRBJ2-2	TRBD1	TRBV6-1	CASTPGQTNTGELFF	TGTGCCAGCACGCCGGGACAGACGAACACCGGGGAGCTGTTTTTT
many	TRBJ2-1	TRBD1	TRBV29-1	CSVEDGQAIYNEQFF	TGCAGCGTTGAAGATGGACAGGCTATCTACAATGAGCAGTTCTTC
NA	TRBJ1-4	TRBD1	TRBV27	CASSARDRVDEKLFF	TGTGCCAGCAGTGCCCGGGACAGGGTAGACGAAAAACTGTTTTTT
many	TRBJ2-1	NA	TRBV6-1	CASSHTGEAYNEQFF	TGTGCCAGCAGCCATACAGGGGAGGCCTACAATGAGCAGTTCTTC
few	TRBJ2-2	NA	TRBV29-1	CSVELQGRGLFF	TGCAGCGTTGAGCTACAGGGAAGGGGGCTGTTTTTT
few	TRBJ1-2	NA	TRBV14	CASSQEFIIARPTF	TGTGCCAGCAGCCAAGAATTTATCATCGCGAGACCCACCTTC
NA	TRBJ1-1	NA	TRBV6-2/TRBV6-3	CASRQPLYTEAFF	TGTGCCAGCAGACAACCTCTTTACACTGAAGCTTTCTTT
many	TRBJ2-5	TRBD1	TRBV12-3/TRBV12-4	CASSFRSLGWVPETGDQETQYF	TGTGCCAGCAGTTTTCGTTCTTTGGGGTGGGTACCCGAGACAGGGGATCAAGAGACCCAGTACTTC
NA	TRBJ1-1	NA	TRBV6-5	CASSSEGGTEAFF	TGTGCCAGCAGTTCCGAGGGAGGCACTGAAGCTTTCTTT
many	TRBJ2-5	NA	TRBV10-3	CAISVSGVIMYF	TGTGCCATCAGTGTATCAGGGGTTATTATGTACTTC
many	TRBJ2-7	NA	TRBV2	CATEIYRDLGYEQYF	TGTGCCACCGAAATCTACAGGGACTTGGGATACGAGCAGTACTTC
few	TRBJ2-1	TRBD2	TRBV14	CASSDGTNQDYNEQFF	TGTGCCAGCAGCGACGGGACTAACCAGGACTACAATGAGCAGTTCTTC
many	TRBJ1-1	TRBD1	TRBV7-9	CASSLSTGGLTEAFF	TGTGCCAGCAGCTTATCAACAGGGGGTTTGACTGAAGCTTTCTTT
many	TRBJ2-6	NA	TRBV10-3	CAISEWGAGEYSGANVLTF	TGTGCCATCAGTGAGTGGGGGGCAGGGGAATACTCTGGGGCCAACGTCCTGACTTTC
many	TRBJ2-2	NA	TRBV12-3/TRBV12-4	CASSLPPGAGTGELFF	TGTGCCAGCAGTTTGCCTCCGGGGGCAGGCACCGGGGAGCTGTTTTTT
NA	TRBJ1-1	NA	TRBV19	CASSINGYMNTEAFF	TGTGCCAGTAGTATAAATGGTTACATGAACACTGAAGCTTTCTTT
NA	TRBJ1-1	NA	TRBV12-3/TRBV12-4	CASSLGNMNTEAFF	TGTGCCAGCAGTTTAGGTAACATGAACACTGAAGCTTTCTTT
many	TRBJ2-3	NA	TRBV2	CASRGSPGRSLPTQYF	TGTGCCAGCAGGGGGAGCCCGGGGCGGTCATTGCCTACGCAGTATTTT
many	TRBJ2-5	NA	TRBV7-9	CASSSTSRLEETQYF	TGTGCCAGCAGCTCCACATCTCGGCTGGAAGAGACCCAGTACTTC
many	TRBJ2-2	NA	TRBV5-1	CATSRDTGELFF	TGCGCCACCTCGCGCGACACCGGGGAGCTGTTTTTT
many	TRBJ2-2	NA	TRBV9	CASSVGAALTGELFF	TGTGCCAGCAGCGTAGGGGCAGCTCTAACCGGGGAGCTGTTTTTT